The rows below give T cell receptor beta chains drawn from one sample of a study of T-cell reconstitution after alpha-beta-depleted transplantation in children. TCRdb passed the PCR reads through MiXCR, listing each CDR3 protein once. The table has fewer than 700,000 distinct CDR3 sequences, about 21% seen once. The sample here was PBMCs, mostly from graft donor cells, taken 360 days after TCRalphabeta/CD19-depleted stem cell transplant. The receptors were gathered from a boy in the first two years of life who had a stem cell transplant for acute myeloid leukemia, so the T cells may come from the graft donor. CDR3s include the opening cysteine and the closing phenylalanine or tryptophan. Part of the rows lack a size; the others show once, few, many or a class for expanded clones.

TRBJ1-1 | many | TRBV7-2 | CASSLGTIIPEAFF
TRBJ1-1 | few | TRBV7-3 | CASSLMTGSTEAFF
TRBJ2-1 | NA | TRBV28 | CASRLEQGEQFF
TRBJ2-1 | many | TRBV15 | CATSRGNRGLDEQFF
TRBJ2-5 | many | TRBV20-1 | CSGKAGTNYRETQYF
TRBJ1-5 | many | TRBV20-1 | CSARDRGGWSGDGNQPQHF
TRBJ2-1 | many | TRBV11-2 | CASSFPLAGGYNEQFF
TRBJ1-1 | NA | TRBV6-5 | CASSSSLGGETEAFF
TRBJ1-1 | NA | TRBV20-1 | CSALGKNTEAFF
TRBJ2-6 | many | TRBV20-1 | CSATAGANVLTF
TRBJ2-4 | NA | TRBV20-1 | CSATGRGVDKNIQYF
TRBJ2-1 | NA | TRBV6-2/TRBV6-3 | CATGKDLGGEQFF
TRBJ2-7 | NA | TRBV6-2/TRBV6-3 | CASSYSRDITYEQYF
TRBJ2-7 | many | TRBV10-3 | CAISTKGTSGGARFEQYF
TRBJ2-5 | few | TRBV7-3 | CASRYRESAHGETQYF
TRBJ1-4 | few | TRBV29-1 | CTGQFNEKLFF
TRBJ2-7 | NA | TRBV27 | CASSPPNSYEQYF
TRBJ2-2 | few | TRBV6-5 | CASSSPTGGPGTGELFF
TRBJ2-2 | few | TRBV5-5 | CASSLDGVRELFF
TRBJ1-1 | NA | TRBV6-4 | CASSDSPGGTEAFF
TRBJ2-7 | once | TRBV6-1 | CASSTPGGRTYEQYF
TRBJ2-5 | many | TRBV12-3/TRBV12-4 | CASSLVREETQYF
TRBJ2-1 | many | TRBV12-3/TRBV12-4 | CASSLSVLGGDEQFF
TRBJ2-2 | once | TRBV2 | CASSELGIRNTGELFF
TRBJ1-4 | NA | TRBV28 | CASSLAGQDNEKLFF
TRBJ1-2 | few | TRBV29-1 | CSVQGDWVYGYTF
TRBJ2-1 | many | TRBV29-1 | CSAQGNEQFF
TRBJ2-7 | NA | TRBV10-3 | CAISRDRGLDEQYF
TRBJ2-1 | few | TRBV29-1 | CSVEGDRQPFF
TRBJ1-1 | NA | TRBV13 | CASSFRGLPEAFF
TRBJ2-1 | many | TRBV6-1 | CASSATRGSNEQFF
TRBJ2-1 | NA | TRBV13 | CASSPPHEQFF
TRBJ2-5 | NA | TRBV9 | CASSVGFRSQETQYF
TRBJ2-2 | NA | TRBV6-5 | CASREYTGELFF
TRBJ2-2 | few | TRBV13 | CASSPIGELFF
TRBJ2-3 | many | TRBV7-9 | CASSLIFASTDTQYF
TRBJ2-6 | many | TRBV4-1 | CASARGSGANVLTF
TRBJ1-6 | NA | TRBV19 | CATGDARSYNSPLHF
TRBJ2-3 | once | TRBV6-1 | CASSSLPRTGNTDTQYF